This TCR beta chain was identified during a study of Graves' ophthalmopathy and Graves' hyperthyroidism. Study-wide context: Peripheral blood was gathered at the point of initial diagnosis, before any treatment started.

On this clonotype itself: It is unclear where the CDR3 begins or ends on the DNA, so no DNA is shown, and the CDR3 is as TCRdb lists it.

The study amplified TCR beta CDR3 regions using RNA transcripts. RT-PCR was first run with HTBI primers, then multiplex PCR in a second round. TCRdb reprocessed the multiplex PCR reads via MiXCR and lists one record per CDR3 protein. Found here are about 50,000 distinct CDR3 sequences, approximately 50% of them singletons; the top ten hold around 4.5%. Germline V lookup: CDR1 SNHLY, CDR2 FYNNEI. The CDR3 region is 21 residues in length, termini included. The sequencing input was peripheral blood. The chain couples TRBV2 to TRBJ2-5; whether TRBD2, the table's D call, matches the DNA was not checked. The clonotype originates from an adult woman with Graves' ophthalmopathy. The CDR3 here is CASSRTPNTIYFGEGGETQYF.